Below, 27 T cell receptor beta chains from the same sample are listed, as sequenced in a study of T-cell reconstitution after alpha-beta-depleted transplantation in children. Unique molecular identifiers were used to barcode this TCRbeta library. TCRdb fed the PCR reads into MiXCR, producing one record per CDR3 protein. The sample carries 500,000 or so distinct CDR3 sequences, approximately 32% recorded once. The sample here was PBMCs from the stem cell graft donor, taken from the stem cell graft. The receptors here all came from a human donor who donated a stem cell graft to a child with aplastic anemia.

V is TRBV12-3 or TRBV12-4 and J is TRBJ1-5; 10 bases fit TRBD1. The V and J ends lost 3 bases and 3 bases, in that order; junction bases with no gene match: 5. The CDR3 is 16 residues long. CDR3 amino acids: CASSLIGTGANQPQHF. In DNA form, the CDR3 reads TGTGCCAGCAGTTTGATAGGGACAGGGGCCAATCAGCCCCAGCATTTT.

The chain employs TRBV6-1 and TRBJ1-5; 9 bases agree with TRBD1. Germline values: CDR1 MNHNS, CDR2 SASEGT. V dropped 6 bases and J dropped 2; count of bases not matched to a gene: 5. This CDR3 is built from 15 residues. This CDR3 is CASRDRGTGNQPQHF. The CDR3 DNA is TGTGCCAGCAGGGACAGGGGCACGGGCAATCAGCCCCAGCATTTT.

There are a few counts of this clonotype. The V call is TRBV12-3 or TRBV12-4, the J call TRBJ1-5, with TRBD1 matching 9 bases. The CDR3 is 14 amino acids. The V segment lost 8 bases and the J segment 7 bases; nucleotides outside the gene matches: 9. This chain's CDR3 is CASGRRDREQPQHF. The CDR3 region has the DNA TGTGCCAGCGGAAGACGGGACAGGGAACAGCCCCAGCATTTT.

This clonotype was counted between two and nine times. The rearrangement joins TRBV11-1 to TRBJ2-1, with 7 bases aligning to TRBD1. Germline V gene data show CDR1 as SGHAT and CDR2 as FQDESV (reference sequence). The CDR3 loop spans 16 amino acids. The ends lost 5 bases at V and 2 bases at J; junction bases unmatched: 9. Here the CDR3 reads CASSPGSGTAYNEQFF. Written as DNA, the CDR3 is TGTGCCAGCAGCCCCGGCTCCGGGACAGCCTACAATGAGCAGTTCTTC. The whole variable domain, filled in from reference TRBV11-1 and TRBJ2-1, reads EAEVAQSPRYKITEKSQAVAFWCDPISGHATLYWYRQILGQGPELLVQFQDESVVDDSQLPKDRFSAERLKGVDSTLKIQPAELGDSAMYLCASSPGSGTAYNEQFFGPGTRLTVL.

The chain carries TRBV5-6 and TRBJ1-2; D remains unclear. The CDR3 covers 13 residues. Germline assignment: CDR1 SGHDT and CDR2 YYEEEE. The V end was cut by 0 bases, the J end by 6 bases, with 9 bases between. The CDR3 DNA reads TGTGCCAGCAGCTTGGTTCCCAGTAATGGCTACACCTTC. It encodes CASSLVPSNGYTF.

The rearrangement joins TRBV12-1 to TRBJ2-3; the table assigns TRBD2, which was not confirmed against the DNA. TRBV12-1 is listed as a pseudogene. CDR3 length equals 16 residues. The CDR3 DNA reads TGTGCCAGCAGCTTTGAGGGTAGCGGTCGCACAGATACGCAGTATTTT. It translates to CASSFEGSGRTDTQYF.

The chain combines TRBV4-1 with TRBJ1-1, with D tentatively TRBD1 (6 bases). The V gene's germline CDR1 is MGHRA and CDR2 YSYEKL. The CDR3 totals 14 residues. Trimming took off 1 base at V and 5 bases at J, with 11 bases between the two ends. The CDR3 sequence is CASSQGGGGTEAFF. Here the CDR3 DNA reads TGCGCCAGCAGCCAAGGAGGGGGGGGGACTGAAGCTTTCTTT.

There are a few counts of this clonotype. This rearrangement joins TRBV7-8 to TRBJ2-1; TRBD2 aligns across 8 bases. The V gene end was trimmed by 5 bases and the J gene end by 4 bases; junction bases not matched to a gene: 7. Looked up from germline, CDR1 is SGHVS and CDR2 is FQNEAQ. There are 15 residues in the CDR3. Here the CDR3 reads CASSALAGGYNEQFF. The CDR3 DNA reads as TGTGCCAGCAGCGCTTTGGCGGGGGGTTACAATGAGCAGTTCTTC.

There are a few counts of this clonotype. The genes are TRBV5-6 and TRBJ1-5; 8 nucleotides align to TRBD1. The CDR3 extends over 16 amino acids. The germline CDR1 and CDR2 sequences are SGHDT and YYEEEE. V shed 0 bases and J 7 bases; nucleotides not matched to a gene: 9. For the CDR3, the DNA is TGTGCCAGCAGCTTGGACCGGGACAGGAGAAGCCAGCCCCAGCATTTT. Protein product: CASSLDRDRRSQPQHF.

Only a few counts were recorded for this clonotype. The V call is TRBV6-1, the J call TRBJ2-1, with TRBD2 matching over 8 bases. CDR1 is MNHNS and CDR2 is SASEGT in the germline V gene. There are 14 residues in the CDR3. J was trimmed by 2 bases and V by 7 bases; bases with no gene match: 4. The CDR3 loop reads CASIGTRTYNEQFF. DNA of the CDR3: TGTGCCAGCATAGGGACTAGGACCTACAATGAGCAGTTCTTC.

The rearrangement joins TRBV2 to TRBJ2-3, with D perhaps TRBD2 (5 bases). Germline-derived CDR1 and CDR2 are SNHLY and FYNNEI. Trimming pared 0 bases from V and 0 bases from J, leaving 10 bases between. CDR3 length equals 16 residues. In nucleotides, the CDR3 is TGTGCCAGCAGTGAAGCATGGCGGGCAAGCACAGATACGCAGTATTTT. Translating gives CASSEAWRASTDTQYF.

This chain links TRBV5-1 with TRBJ2-5; 14 bases match TRBD2. V trimming: 2 bases; J trimming: 4 bases; junction bases outside the gene matches: 4. This CDR3 spans 16 amino acids. Germline CDR1 is SGHRS and CDR2 is YFSETQ. The CDR3 loop reads CASSFGTSGSRETQYF. The CDR3 DNA sequence: TGCGCCAGCAGCTTCGGGACTAGCGGGAGTCGAGAGACCCAGTACTTC.

This clonotype has only a few counts. The junction and the germline gene differ at one end; a read error may be behind it. The chain employs TRBV12-3 or TRBV12-4 and TRBJ1-3; TRBD1 matches at 7 bases. CDR3 length: 16 amino acids. This CDR3 reads CASTRDSRPLGDTIYF. The CDR3 DNA follows: TGTGCCAGCACCCGGGACAGTCGACCCCTTGGAGACACCATATATTTT.

This chain uses TRBV29-1 with TRBJ2-1; the match to TRBD1 covers 8 bases. With 6 bases clipped from V and 5 bases from J, the junction kept 9 bases outside the gene matches. CDR1 is SQVTM, CDR2 ANQGSEA, per germline. The CDR3 covers 14 residues. CDR3 DNA sequence: TGCAGCGTACCACAGGGGGAAAAGAACAATGAGCAGTTCTTC. Translation gives CSVPQGEKNNEQFF.

J is TRBJ2-1 and V is TRBV18; TRBD2 matches 11 bases. With 6 bases clipped from V and 7 bases from J, the junction kept 5 bases outside the gene matches. The CDR3 is 14 residues long. Germline CDR1 reads KGHSH; CDR2 reads LQKENI. The CDR3 region has the DNA TGTGCCAGCTCGGGGACTAGCGGAAAGAATGAGCAGTTCTTC. Amino acids: CASSGTSGKNEQFF.

This clonotype was recorded at least ten times. An end of the junction differs from the germline gene, which may be a read error. The V call is TRBV12-3 or TRBV12-4, the J call TRBJ2-1; 8 nucleotides match TRBD2. The CDR3 is 14 amino acids. The CDR3 sequence: CASSREGAYNEQFF. The CDR3 DNA reads as TGCGCCAGCAGCCGGGAGGGCGCCTACAATGAGCAGTTCTTC.

The chain is built from TRBV2 and TRBJ2-3; maybe TRBD1 (6 bases). The CDR3 has 15 amino acids. Per the germline V gene, CDR1 is SNHLY and CDR2 is FYNNEI. V dropped 6 bases and J dropped 0 bases, with 13 bases sitting between them. The CDR3 DNA follows: TGTGCCAGCAGCCCGGGCAGGGGTAGCACAGATACGCAGTATTTT. It codes for CASSPGRGSTDTQYF.

This clonotype came up a few times. This chain connects TRBV28 to TRBJ2-1, with 9 bases lining up with TRBD2. The CDR3 has 16 residues. Trimming cost V 6 bases and J 1 base; bases outside gene matches: 7. Germline V gene data show CDR1 as MDHEN and CDR2 as SYDVKM. This chain's CDR3 is CASSPPAGGSYNEQFF. The CDR3 region has the DNA TGTGCCAGCAGCCCCCCAGCGGGAGGTTCCTACAATGAGCAGTTCTTC.

V is TRBV20-1 and J is TRBJ2-7; 9 bases match TRBD2. CDR1 and CDR2 from the germline V gene are DFQATT and SNEGSKA (reference sequence). Losses at the gene ends were 3 bases for V and 5 bases for J; bases not matched to a gene: 2. CDR3 length: 12 residues. CDR3 DNA: TGCAGTGCTAGGGGACTAGCAGACGAGCAGTACTTC. This encodes CSARGLADEQYF.

The gene calls are TRBV7-2 and TRBJ2-5; tentatively, D is TRBD2 (6 bases). V was pared by 5 bases and J by 5 bases, with 18 bases between. The germline gives CDR1 SGHTA, CDR2 FQGNSA. This CDR3 is 15 amino acids long. The CDR3: CASSGSGGGPETQYF. CDR3 nucleotides: TGTGCCAGCAGCGGTAGCGGTGGCGGTCCGGAGACCCAGTACTTC.

This chain links TRBV9 with TRBJ2-3; 11 bases agree with TRBD2. The V gene's germline CDR1 is SGDLS and CDR2 YYNGEE. There are 16 residues in the CDR3. After removal of 1 base from V and 4 bases from J, the junction contained 5 bases not matched to a gene. The CDR3 reads CASSVTTSGMADTQYF. The CDR3 DNA is TGTGCCAGCAGCGTAACGACTAGCGGGATGGCAGATACGCAGTATTTT.

This clonotype showed up just a few times. The V gene is TRBV29-1, the J gene TRBJ1-2; the D is unclear. The CDR3 totals 12 residues. Between the trimmed V and J ends, which lost 2 bases and 4 bases, there was a span of 8 bases. CDR1 and CDR2 (germline): SQVTM, ANQGSEA. CDR3 nucleotide sequence: TGCAGCGTTGAACAAGAGAGCTATGGCTACACCTTC. This sequence encodes CSVEQESYGYTF. Full variable domain (rest looked up from reference TRBV29-1 and TRBJ1-2): SAVISQKPSRDICQRGTSLTIQCQVDSQVTMMFWYRQQPGQSLTLIATANQGSEATYESGFVIDKFPISRPNLTFSTLTVSNMSPEDSSIYLCSVEQESYGYTFGSGTRLTVV.

This clonotype has only a few counts. The chain uses TRBV18 and TRBJ1-5, with 7 bases matching TRBD1. Looked up from germline, CDR1 is KGHSH and CDR2 is LQKENI. This CDR3 contains 12 residues. V was pared by 5 bases and J by 5 bases, with 0 bases of the junction left unmatched. This CDR3 reads CASSDRDQPQHF. The CDR3 DNA reads TGTGCCAGCTCAGACAGGGATCAGCCCCAGCATTTT.

V gene TRBV10-3 combines with J gene TRBJ2-6, with a possible D match to TRBD2 (7 bases). Germline lookup yields CDR1 ENHRY and CDR2 SYGVKD. V lost 4 bases, J lost 10 bases, and 11 bases lay in between. This CDR3 is 13 amino acids long. The CDR3: CAISGGGTNVLTF. The CDR3 DNA follows: TGTGCCATCAGTGGGGGAGGGACAAACGTCCTGACTTTC.

This clonotype was seen a few times. This chain joins TRBV4-2 and TRBJ2-3, with TRBD2 matching 7 bases. V was pared by 0 bases and J by 3 bases, with 6 bases of the junction left unmatched. The CDR3 runs 16 residues. Germline CDR1 is LGHNA and CDR2 is YNFKEQ. The CDR3 sequence: CASSQDMALATDTQYF. DNA of the CDR3: TGTGCCAGCAGCCAAGATATGGCACTAGCGACAGATACGCAGTATTTT.

As concerns this clonotype: Since no conserved phenylalanine or tryptophan closes the CDR3, a read error is the likely cause. The chain couples TRBV7-9 to TRBJ2-5; 7 bases align to TRBD1. J lost 1 base, V lost 6 bases, and 2 bases had no gene match. The CDR3 is 13 amino acids. Looked up from germline, CDR1 is SEHNR and CDR2 is FQNEAQ (reference sequence). The CDR3 region has the DNA TGTGCCAGCAGAGGGGACAGCCAAGAGACCCAGTACTCC. Residues: CASRGDSQETQYS.

This clonotype was recorded a few times. The genes are TRBV6-1 and TRBJ2-7, with D tentatively TRBD1 (6 bases). Germline V gene lookup returns CDR1 MNHNS and CDR2 SASEGT. The CDR3 covers 13 residues. V was clipped by 7 bases and J by 0 bases, with 10 bases between them. In DNA form, the CDR3 reads TGTGCCAGCATAAAGGGGGTCTCCTACGAGCAGTACTTC. Its protein is CASIKGVSYEQYF.